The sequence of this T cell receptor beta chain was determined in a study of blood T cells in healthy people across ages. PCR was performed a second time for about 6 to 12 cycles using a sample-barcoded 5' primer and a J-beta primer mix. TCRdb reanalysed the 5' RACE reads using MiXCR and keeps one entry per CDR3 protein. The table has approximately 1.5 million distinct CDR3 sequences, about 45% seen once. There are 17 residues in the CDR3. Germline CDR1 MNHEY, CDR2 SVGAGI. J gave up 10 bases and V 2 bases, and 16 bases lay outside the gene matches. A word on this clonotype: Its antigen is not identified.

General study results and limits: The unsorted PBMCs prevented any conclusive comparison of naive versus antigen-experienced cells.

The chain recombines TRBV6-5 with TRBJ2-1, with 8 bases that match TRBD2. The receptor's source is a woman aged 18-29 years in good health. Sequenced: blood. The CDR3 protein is CASSYRAGGHLNEEQFF. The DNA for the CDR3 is TGTGCCAGCAGTTACCGGGCGGGAGGTCACCTGAATGAAGAGCAGTTCTTC.